This TCR beta chain was captured by sequencing in a study of cytomegalovirus exposure and HLA in healthy donors. This CDR3 is built from 14 residues. CDR1 and CDR2 (germline): MNHEY, SVGAGI. J was trimmed by 3 bases and V by 8 bases; bases with no gene match: 3. Measured with immunoSEQ multiplex PCR; TCRdb has only the in-frame clones, and not every one. The sample contains 55,000 to 70,000 clones, roughly nine tenths of which appear only once. The sample consisted of PBMCs. This receptor was identified in a woman between 25 and 40 years old in good health and CMV-seronegative. The V call is TRBV6-5, the J call TRBJ2-1; 11 bases align to TRBD2. The CDR3, as DNA: TGTGCCAGCGCCGGGACTAGCGGCTACAATGAGCAGTTCTTC. This codes for CASAGTSGYNEQFF.